These 14 T cell receptor beta chains came from one sample sequenced in a study of vaccination and CD4 T cells after COVID-19. These receptors' antigens are unknown. At the Johns Hopkins FTIC core, DNA taken from cultured CD4+ T cells was sequenced by way of the Oncomine TCR Beta short-read assay. In TCRdb, the PCR reads were re-called with MiXCR into one record per CDR3 protein. The sample gives 7,000 or so distinct CDR3 sequences, around 70% of which show up once; about 16% is in the top ten. The treatment denotes: roughly 10-day PBMC culture with coronavirus spike peptide pools or control peptides (ViraFEST assay). Sequenced input: CD4+ T cells from blood, cultured in vitro. These receptors all come from a human donor who had recovered from COVID-19.

The chain uses TRBV20-1 and TRBJ1-5; a possible D gene is TRBD1 (5 bases). This CDR3 spans 15 amino acids. V shed 6 bases and J shed 4 bases, with 19 bases lying between them. Germline V gene data show CDR1 as DFQATT and CDR2 as SNEGSKA (reference sequence). This CDR3 reads CSANTPTVPNQPQHF. CDR3 in DNA: TGCAGTGCCAATACACCGACAGTCCCAAATCAGCCCCAGCATTTT.

The chain combines TRBV6-5 with TRBJ1-6; D uncertain. CDR1 and CDR2 from the germline V gene are MNHEY and SVGAGI. The CDR3 runs 17 residues. The V end lost 0 bases, the J end lost 0 bases, and 9 bases lay between the germline ends. Here the CDR3 reads CASSYSARSSYNSPLHF. The CDR3 region has the DNA TGTGCCAGCAGTTACTCGGCCCGAAGCTCCTATAATTCACCCCTCCACTTT.

This clonotype appeared a single time. The V call is TRBV28, the J call TRBJ1-2; D unclear. The length of the CDR3 is 12 residues. CDR1 MDHEN and CDR2 SYDVKM come from the germline V gene. Trimming removed 4 bases from V and 4 bases from J, with 7 bases in between. This CDR3 reads CASSSAPYGYTF. DNA for the CDR3: TGTGCCAGCAGTTCCGCCCCCTATGGCTACACCTTC.

V is TRBV20-1 and J is TRBJ1-5, with D possibly being TRBD1 (6 bases). The germline gives CDR1 DFQATT, CDR2 SNEGSKA (reference sequence). The CDR3 contains 16 residues. V lost 5 bases and J 2 bases, leaving 19 bases between the germline ends. The CDR3 is CSAYTGGAWGNQPQHF. The DNA for the CDR3 is TGCAGTGCTTACACCGGGGGGGCATGGGGCAATCAGCCCCAGCATTTT.

The V gene is TRBV27, the J gene TRBJ1-1, with TRBD1 matching 7 bases. Germline loops: CDR1 MNHEY, CDR2 SMNVEV (reference sequence). The length of the CDR3 is 15 residues. The V gene end was trimmed by 1 base and the J gene end by 0 bases; junction bases not matched to a gene: 2. The chain's CDR3 is CASSLYQGVNTEAFF. Here the CDR3 DNA reads TGTGCCAGCAGTTTATATCAGGGGGTGAACACTGAAGCTTTCTTT.

This clonotype was detected a few times. The chain carries TRBV4-2 and TRBJ1-1, with 10 bases lining up with TRBD1. The CDR3 consists of 16 residues. V shed 3 bases and J 1 base; nucleotides not matched to a gene: 5. The germline V gene encodes CDR1 LGHNA and CDR2 YNFKEQ. This CDR3 is CASSHFGQGGNTEAFF. CDR3 nucleotide sequence: TGTGCCAGCAGCCACTTCGGACAGGGGGGGAACACTGAAGCTTTCTTT.

The chain uses TRBV7-3 and TRBJ2-1; 9 nucleotides agree with TRBD2. The V segment lost 1 base and the J segment 0 bases; nucleotides outside the gene matches: 1. Germline V lookup: CDR1 SGHTA, CDR2 FQGTGA. The CDR3 length is 16 residues. CDR3 amino acids: CASSLSGGVSYNEQFF. The CDR3 coding sequence is TGTGCCAGCAGCTTAAGCGGGGGGGTCTCCTACAATGAGCAGTTCTTC.

The chain links TRBV28 to TRBJ2-7; D could derive from TRBD1 or TRBD2 (5 bases each). V was pared by 7 bases and J by 11 bases, with 21 bases between. The CDR3 covers 13 residues. CDR1 and CDR2 (germline): MDHEN, SYDVKM. The CDR3 DNA is TGTGCCAGCACCCCGACGGGGCGTGCCACGAAGTACTTC. It is translated as CASTPTGRATKYF.

The V and J genes are TRBV11-2 and TRBJ1-2; TRBD1 aligns across 11 bases. J was trimmed by 8 bases and V by 5 bases; bases with no gene match: 19. This CDR3 spans 18 amino acids. Germline V gene sequence: CDR1 SGHAT, CDR2 FQNNGV. As DNA, the CDR3 is TGTGCCAGCAGCCGAATACCAAAGGGACAGGGGGAATCGGCGGGCTACACCTTC. Protein sequence: CASSRIPKGQGESAGYTF.

This chain uses TRBV7-3 with TRBJ2-2, with 8 bases that match TRBD2. V lost 2 bases, J lost 4 bases, and 3 bases stayed unmatched. The CDR3 sequence is 15 residues long. Germline V gene data show CDR1 as SGHTA and CDR2 as FQGTGA. CDR3 loop: CASSLAGGGTGELFF. For the CDR3, the DNA is TGTGCCAGCAGCTTAGCGGGGGGAGGCACCGGGGAGCTGTTTTTT.

By frequency in the sample, this clonotype is medium-sized. V and J are TRBV19 and TRBJ1-5; D gene unclear. The CDR3 totals 14 residues. Germline-derived CDR1 and CDR2 are LNHDA and SQIVND (reference sequence). The V end was cut by 2 bases, the J end by 9 bases, with 14 bases between. The DNA of the CDR3 is TGTGCCAGTAGTATAAGGCAGGTATTCACGCCCCAGCATTTT. Protein sequence: CASSIRQVFTPQHF. The full variable domain, with the rest looked up from reference TRBV19 and TRBJ1-5, is DGGITQSPKYLFRKEGQNVTLSCEQNLNHDAMYWYRQDPGQGLRLIYYSQIVNDFQKGDIAEGYSVSREKKESFPLTVTSAQKNPTAFYLCASSIRQVFTPQHFGDGTRLSIL.

This clonotype came up a few times. J is TRBJ1-2 and V is TRBV29-1; D not certain. CDR1 and CDR2 (germline): SQVTM, ANQGSEA. V lost 4 bases and J 4 bases, leaving 16 bases between the germline ends. The CDR3 runs 14 residues. CDR3 sequence: CSVAQDLDVYGYTF. The CDR3 DNA reads as TGCAGCGTTGCTCAGGACCTAGACGTCTATGGCTACACCTTC.

Notes on this clonotype: This likely stems from a read error, as it lies one base from a far larger clone. This chain uses TRBV24-1 with TRBJ1-5; 8 nucleotides align to TRBD1. V lost 6 bases and J lost 7; bases outside the gene matches: 10. Germline V lookup: CDR1 KGHDR, CDR2 SFDVKD. CDR3 length: 15 residues. The CDR3 reads CATSLSPTGVQPQHF. As DNA, the CDR3 is TGTGCCACCAGTTTATCCCCGACAGGGGTGCAGCCCCAGCATTTT.

The chain recombines TRBV29-1 with TRBJ1-2; the D is unclear. Germline loops: CDR1 SQVTM, CDR2 ANQGSEA. V was trimmed by 3 bases and J by 0 bases, leaving 8 bases between them. CDR3 size: 13 residues. The CDR3 nucleotides read TGCAGCGTTGACGACGGAGCTAACTATGGCTACACCTTC. Translated, it gives CSVDDGANYGYTF. Variable domain in full (rest from reference TRBV29-1 and TRBJ1-2): SAVISQKPSRDICQRGTSLTIQCQVDSQVTMMFWYRQQPGQSLTLIATANQGSEATYESGFVIDKFPISRPNLTFSTLTVSNMSPEDSSIYLCSVDDGANYGYTFGSGTRLTVV.